This TCR beta chain was documented in a study of blood T cell repertoires in COVID-19. Turning to the study itself: Specimens from acute and convalescent COVID-19 originated in the United States, Italy and Spain. From T cells, B-cell-depleted T cells, or PBMCs came the material, which was cDNA or gDNA.

Germline CDR1 is SNHLY and CDR2 is FYNNEI. Trimming removed 7 bases from V and 6 bases from J; junction bases left unmatched: 6. The CDR3 has 12 amino acids. Clones were sequenced by immunoSEQ multiplex PCR, and TCRdb holds only the in-frame ones, with some missing. The profile shows about 180,000 clones, approximately 85% of them singletons. This clone was seen once. The sequenced sample consisted of peripheral blood. This receptor was obtained from a man aged 60 to 75 with acute or convalescent COVID-19. This chain joins TRBV2 and TRBJ2-7, with 7 bases that match TRBD1. The DNA for the CDR3 is TGTGCCAGCACCCCCGCAGGGGGCGAGCAGTACTTC. Its translation is CASTPAGGEQYF.